This T cell receptor (beta chain) was documented in a study of cytomegalovirus exposure and HLA in healthy donors (dated by TCRdb to 2015 to 2018). Regarding the research as a whole: The 650 to 800 repertoires of the first cohort and the roughly 110 validation repertoires were produced on the same platform, according to a later analysis. The aim of the study was to test whether cataloging public T cell receptors could identify signatures of past pathogen exposure. A separate validation cohort of 100 to 150 different subjects was used in addition to the approximately 670-subject first cohort. High-throughput TCR immunosequencing, statistical association of individual TCRs with disease status, and machine learning were combined to predict cytomegalovirus infection status.

Preparation of the library involved the immunoSEQ multiplex PCR assay. From the authors' description of their analysis: A statistical classification framework was developed to diagnose cytomegalovirus status using the catalog of TCR beta chain sequences. TCRdb took this table from immuneACCESS and kept in-frame rearrangements with V and J called. Such tables lack part of the clones; where checked against another copy, unresolved V genes explain under half of the gap, and the rest is unexplained. V, J and clone size derive from that table, while D and trimming were established from the DNA sequence. Across this sample there are 220,000 or so clones, with approximately 88% seen only once. Jointly, the top ten make up around an eighth of the sample. What the research found in general, with its limitations: The authors suggested that the approach could potentially be extended to other disease states and immunological phenotypes. The study listed 150 to 200 TCR beta chains as associated with cytomegalovirus. A later analysis found that TCRs clustered in the first cohort also tended to co-occur in the roughly 120 validation repertoires, with approximately 95% of cluster scores above 0. A later analysis lacked HLA typing for the validation cohort, so it scored co-occurrence in that cohort across all 110 or so repertoires. In both the original and validation cohorts, the classifier was reported to diagnose cytomegalovirus status with high specificity and sensitivity. In vitro tests confirmed that a few of the cytomegalovirus-associated TCR beta chains recognize cytomegalovirus antigens. Across donors, most TCR sequences were observed very rarely, whereas some public TCRs were present in many individuals.

The CDR3 goes from the cysteine to the phenylalanine over 17 residues. Only the CDR3 DNA stays, 51 bases, in frame from base 1. The germline V and J ends show losses of 5 bases and 2 bases respectively, and no gene match explains 11 bases of the junction. For CDR1 and CDR2, the germline V gene (reference sequence) lists WNHNN and SYGVQD. The donors were included in the validation cohort of some 120 subjects, a group kept apart from the roughly 670-subject first cohort. Regarding this clone: Its target antigen remains unknown. Base qualities are not provided; no much larger clone lies one nucleotide away.

The sample taken for sequencing was PBMCs. The TCR originated in a woman aged 30 to 39 in good health and CMV-seropositive. This receptor chain uses TRBV10-1 and TRBJ2-1; 8 middle bases align to TRBD2. The DNA sequence is TGCGCCAGCAGTACCCAAGCGGGAGCCTCCCCCTACAATGAGCAGTTCTTC. The resulting protein is CASSTQAGASPYNEQFF.